One sample yielded the 21 T cell receptor beta chains listed below, sequenced in a study of CD8 T cells in Susac syndrome. cDNA came from approximately 0.5 to 1 ug RNA primed by random hexamers. TCRdb used MiXCR to reprocess the immunoSEQ multiplex PCR reads, holding one entry per CDR3 protein. The table records about 300,000 distinct CDR3 sequences, around 85% of them present only once. Material for sequencing was CD8+ T cells from PBMCs. These receptors were collected from a human donor with multiple sclerosis.

The rearrangement links TRBV27 to TRBJ2-7, with 9 bases identical to TRBD2. Per germline, CDR1 MNHEY and CDR2 SMNVEV (reference sequence). J lost 3 bases, V lost 4 bases, and 10 bases had no gene match. The CDR3 has 16 residues. CDR3 region: CASSSIAGAVDYEQYF. CDR3 in DNA: TGTGCCAGCAGTTCCATAGCGGGAGCTGTGGACTACGAGCAGTACTTC.

The CDR3 nucleotides read TGCGCCAGCAGCCAAGAAGCGACCTTTAATAGCAATCAGCCCCAGCATTTT. This codes for CASSQEATFNSNQPQHF. V is TRBV4-3 and J is TRBJ1-5; D is undetermined. This CDR3 has 17 residues. Trimming removed 0 bases at V and 0 bases at J, with 12 bases between. Germline CDR1 and CDR2: LGHNA and YSLEER.

This chain links TRBV28 with TRBJ2-7, with TRBD1 identical over 7 bases. The germline CDR1 and CDR2 sequences are MDHEN and SYDVKM. The CDR3 sequence is 16 residues long. J gave up 0 bases and V 4 bases, and 9 bases lay outside the gene matches. The chain's CDR3 is CASSSATGISSYEQYF. CDR3 nucleotides: TGTGCCAGCAGTTCTGCGACAGGGATATCCTCCTACGAGCAGTACTTC.

This clonotype was observed once. CDR3 region: CSAAEGIGTNDEQYF. CDR3 bases: TGCAGCGCCGCCGAAGGGATCGGGACAAACGACGAGCAGTACTTC. The chain joins TRBV29-1 to TRBJ2-7, with D possibly being TRBD1 (6 bases). Deletions cut 7 bases from V and 5 bases from J, with 24 bases between. Looked up from germline, CDR1 is SQVTM and CDR2 is ANQGSEA. The CDR3 totals 15 residues.

This chain uses TRBV27 with TRBJ2-7; D is unclear. This CDR3 has 13 amino acids. Deletions cut 1 base from V and 3 bases from J, with 7 bases between. Germline values: CDR1 MNHEY, CDR2 SMNVEV (reference sequence). The CDR3 nucleotides read TGTGCCAGCAGTTTATTCCCCGGCTACGAGCAGTACTTC. This sequence encodes CASSLFPGYEQYF.

This chain links TRBV29-1 with TRBJ2-7, with 8 nucleotides matching TRBD1. The V segment lost 4 bases and the J segment 6 bases; nucleotides outside the gene matches: 8. CDR3 length: 13 residues. CDR1 SQVTM and CDR2 ANQGSEA come from the germline V gene. CDR3 sequence: CSVATGVPGEQYF. In DNA, the CDR3 is TGCAGCGTTGCGACAGGGGTACCGGGCGAGCAGTACTTC.

V gene TRBV7-2 combines with J gene TRBJ2-1; TRBD2 matches 8 bases. The CDR3 length is 16 residues. CDR1 SGHTA and CDR2 FQGNSA come from the germline V gene. The J segment lost 10 bases and the V segment lost 6 bases, leaving 17 bases of the junction unmatched. The chain's CDR3 is CASRGGRSSGTDEQFF. In DNA form, the CDR3 reads TGTGCCAGCAGGGGGGGGAGGAGTAGCGGGACCGACGAGCAGTTCTTC.

The CDR3: CASSFGNYQPQHF. CDR3 DNA: TGTGCCAGCAGTTTTGGGAATTATCAGCCCCAGCATTTT. The gene calls are TRBV27 and TRBJ1-5; D is unresolved. Between the trimmed V and J ends, which lost 3 bases and 5 bases, there was a span of 8 bases. CDR1 and CDR2 (germline): MNHEY, SMNVEV (reference sequence). This CDR3 region has 13 residues.

The chain couples TRBV19 to TRBJ2-1; 7 positions agree with TRBD2. Germline trimming cut 2 bases from V and 5 bases from J; bases unmatched to any gene: 6. The CDR3 runs to 15 residues. The germline V gene encodes CDR1 LNHDA and CDR2 SQIVND (reference sequence). This CDR3 is CASSITGLHHNEQFF. CDR3 bases: TGTGCCAGTAGTATAACGGGACTACATCACAATGAGCAGTTCTTC.

The chain couples TRBV6-5 to TRBJ2-7; D might be TRBD1 or TRBD2, each matching 5 bases. Trimming took 6 bases from V and 2 from J, leaving 17 bases between them. The CDR3 consists of 15 residues. Germline assignment: CDR1 MNHEY and CDR2 SVGAGI. CDR3 protein: CASRSDGTLAYEQYF. The CDR3 bases are TGTGCCAGCAGAAGCGACGGGACCCTCGCCTACGAGCAGTACTTC.

The gene calls are TRBV13 and TRBJ2-3; 8 bases are a match to TRBD2. Looked up from germline, CDR1 is PRHDT and CDR2 is FYEKMQ (reference sequence). The CDR3 runs 15 residues. V was clipped by 5 bases and J by 3 bases; unmatched bases: 7. The CDR3 loop reads CASSPAGEGTDTQYF. The CDR3 DNA follows: TGTGCCAGCAGCCCAGCGGGAGAGGGGACAGATACGCAGTATTTT.

The genes are TRBV20-1 and TRBJ1-6, with D tentatively TRBD1 (5 bases). The CDR3 is 16 amino acids. Deletions cut 0 bases from V and 3 bases from J, with 12 bases between. Germline lookup yields CDR1 DFQATT and CDR2 SNEGSKA (reference sequence). The CDR3 is CSARDPGTVYNSPLHF. In DNA form, the CDR3 reads TGCAGTGCTAGAGATCCCGGGACCGTCTATAATTCACCCCTCCACTTT.

The V call is TRBV27, the J call TRBJ2-7, with a tentative D call TRBD1 (5 bases). CDR1 is MNHEY, CDR2 SMNVEV, per germline (reference sequence). Between the trimmed V and J ends, which lost 3 bases and 0 bases, there was a span of 12 bases. The CDR3 runs to 15 residues. This chain's CDR3 is CASSFLGESSYEQYF. The CDR3 coding sequence is TGTGCCAGCAGTTTCTTAGGGGAAAGCTCCTACGAGCAGTACTTC.

The chain uses TRBV19 and TRBJ2-1; D is perhaps TRBD2 (6 bases). Germline CDR1 LNHDA, CDR2 SQIVND (reference sequence). V lost 6 bases, J lost 2 bases, and 11 bases lay in between. This CDR3 is built from 14 residues. CDR3 coding DNA: TGTGCCAGTAGCAATAGCGGAGCCTACAATGAGCAGTTCTTC. This translates into CASSNSGAYNEQFF.

The chain joins TRBV21-1 to TRBJ2-7; TRBD2 reflects the table's D call only, with no check against the DNA. TRBV21-1 is termed a pseudogene. This CDR3 comprises 16 residues. The CDR3 here is CASSNSRGRGGYEQYF. CDR3 bases: TGTGCCAGCAGCAATAGTCGAGGGAGGGGGGGCTACGAGCAGTACTTC.

The chain has TRBV27 and TRBJ2-1; 9 bases line up with TRBD1. The CDR3 runs 13 residues. Germline V gene lookup returns CDR1 MNHEY and CDR2 SMNVEV (reference sequence). V was pared by 4 bases and J by 7 bases, with 2 bases of the junction left unmatched. Written as DNA, the CDR3 is TGTGCCAGCAGTTGGGACAGGGTGAATGAGCAGTTCTTC. It specifies CASSWDRVNEQFF.

This chain connects TRBV14 to TRBJ2-7; D uncertain. Germline CDR1 SGHDN, CDR2 FVKESK. Trimming took 4 bases from V and 3 from J, leaving 10 bases between them. This CDR3 spans 13 amino acids. CDR3 nucleotides: TGTGCCAGCAGCCTAGTCCACGGCTACGAGCAGTACTTC. This encodes CASSLVHGYEQYF.

The chain carries TRBV4-3 and TRBJ2-5, with D possibly being TRBD2 (5 bases). Germline V gene data show CDR1 as LGHNA and CDR2 as YSLEER. The CDR3 has 18 amino acids. Between the trimmed V and J ends, which lost 0 bases and 0 bases, there was a span of 17 bases. The CDR3, as DNA: TGCGCCAGCAGCCAAGATTTGGTCGAAAGGACTTACCAAGAGACCCAGTACTTC. It translates to CASSQDLVERTYQETQYF.

The chain has TRBV28 and TRBJ2-7; the D call may be TRBD1 or TRBD2 (5 bases each). The germline gives CDR1 MDHEN, CDR2 SYDVKM. There are 14 residues in the CDR3. The V and J ends lost 6 bases and 2 bases respectively, with 14 bases between them. CDR3 in amino acids: CASSPDSGPYEQYF. The CDR3 nucleotides are TGTGCCAGCAGCCCCGACAGCGGCCCCTACGAGCAGTACTTC.

The rearrangement links TRBV5-4 to TRBJ1-2, with TRBD1 matching over 7 bases. The length of the CDR3 is 15 residues. Germline V gene sequence: CDR1 SGHNT, CDR2 YYREEE (reference sequence). V trimming: 2 bases; J trimming: 3 bases; junction bases outside the gene matches: 7. The CDR3 DNA follows: TGTGCCAGCAGCTTCCACAGGGGATTAGACTATGGCTACACCTTC. Its translation is CASSFHRGLDYGYTF.

Concerning this clonotype itself: One junction end does not reproduce the germline sequence, and a read error may be involved. This chain links TRBV27 with TRBJ1-4; D perhaps matches TRBD1 (5 bases). Germline V lookup: CDR1 MNHEY, CDR2 SMNVEV (reference sequence). The CDR3 runs 17 residues. The CDR3 is CASSLRGLSGAKEKLFF. CDR3 sequence (DNA): TGTGCCAGCAGTTTGCGGGGCCTTTCCGGGGCTAAAGAAAAACTGTTTTTT.